This paragraph reports one TCR beta chain. Trimming removed 4 bases at V and 3 bases at J, with 15 bases between. In germline, CDR1 is SGHAT, CDR2 FQDESV (reference sequence). The length of the CDR3 is 15 residues. One entry per CDR3 protein, called by TCRdb with MiXCR from the 5' RACE reads. The profile shows 60,000 to 65,000 distinct CDR3 sequences, about 22% of them singletons. The genes are TRBV11-1 and TRBJ1-1; D may be TRBD1 (5 bases). The specimen was memory CD4+ T cells sorted from a lymph node. Subset specified: memory CD4+ T cells, CD4+CD45RO+CD25-. The TCR sequence derives from a female donor with breast cancer. The CDR3 DNA follows: TGTGCCAGCAGCTCGAAAGGGGCCGGATACACTGAAGCTTTCTTT. It encodes CASSSKGAGYTEAFF.